Listed below are T cell receptor beta chains from one sample, sequenced in a study of T cells after somatic rescue of genetic block. The data were produced by immunoSEQ multiplex PCR, yet TCRdb's version contains in-frame clones alone and is incomplete. This table has about 14,000 clones, approximately 70% appearing once. Specimen: peripheral blood mononuclear cells (PBMCs). All receptors come from a boy aged 5 to 17. Both conserved end residues are part of each CDR3. The order of the fields is CDR3 DNA, CDR3 protein, D gene, clone size, J gene, V gene. A D gene is named only where the DNA matches it firmly. The size of a clone is reported for some rows only, either as once, few or many, or as a class for expanded clones.

DNA: TGCGCCAGCAGCTTGGATCCGAGGGGGCAGGATACGCAGTATTTT
CDR3: CASSLDPRGQDTQYF
D: TRBD1
size: NA
J: TRBJ2-3
V: TRBV5-1

DNA: TGTGCCAGCAGCTTAACCGGGACTAGCGGGAGGGAGAAAGAGACCCAGTACTTC
CDR3: CASSLTGTSGREKETQYF
D: TRBD2
size: NA
J: TRBJ2-5
V: TRBV7-9

DNA: TGTGCCATCAGTGAGGTAACAGGGCTTAGCACAGATACGCAGTATTTT
CDR3: CAISEVTGLSTDTQYF
D: NA
size: once
J: TRBJ2-3
V: TRBV10-3

DNA: TGTGCCATCAGTGCCGGGACAGGGGACCCATTAGGGGAAACCGGGGAGCTGTTTTTT
CDR3: CAISAGTGDPLGETGELFF
D: TRBD1
size: NA
J: TRBJ2-2
V: TRBV10-3

DNA: TGTGCCAGCAGTTACTCGCCAGGGGCAGCTAACTATGGCTACACCTTC
CDR3: CASSYSPGAANYGYTF
D: NA
size: few
J: TRBJ1-2
V: TRBV6-5

DNA: TGTGCCAGCAGTGAAGAGCCAGAATGGGTGGTTAAACTGTTTTTT
CDR3: CASSEEPEWVVKLFF
D: NA
size: NA
J: TRBJ1-4
V: TRBV6-1

DNA: TGTGCCAGCAGCTTGGGGGGTCCAAATTCACCCCTCCACTTT
CDR3: CASSLGGPNSPLHF
D: NA
size: NA
J: TRBJ1-6
V: TRBV5-4

DNA: TGTGCCACCAGCAGAGTTCCGTTTAACTATGGCTACACCTTC
CDR3: CATSRVPFNYGYTF
D: NA
size: NA
J: TRBJ1-2
V: TRBV15

DNA: TGTGCCAGCAGAGGGACAGGGAACGGGGAGCTGTTTTTT
CDR3: CASRGTGNGELFF
D: TRBD1
size: NA
J: TRBJ2-2
V: TRBV28

DNA: TGTGCCAGCAGTCCACGGGAGACCCAGTACTTC
CDR3: CASSPRETQYF
D: NA
size: few
J: TRBJ2-5
V: TRBV7-9

DNA: TGTGCCAGCAGGCTACTCGGGACAGGGTACACTGAAGCTTTCTTT
CDR3: CASRLLGTGYTEAFF
D: TRBD1
size: few
J: TRBJ1-1
V: TRBV28

DNA: TGTGCCTCCCGAGGCTTAGCAGTCTACAATGAGCAGTTCTTC
CDR3: CASRGLAVYNEQFF
D: NA
size: NA
J: TRBJ2-1
V: TRBV30

DNA: TGTGCCAGCTCACCGGCCCCCTCTGGGGCCAACGTCCTGACTTTC
CDR3: CASSPAPSGANVLTF
D: NA
size: NA
J: TRBJ2-6
V: TRBV18

DNA: TGCAGCGTTGGGGGGGACAGGGTTGGCACCGGGGAGCTGTTTTTT
CDR3: CSVGGDRVGTGELFF
D: TRBD1
size: few
J: TRBJ2-2
V: TRBV29-1

DNA: TGTGCCAGCTCACCACCGACAGACTCCCTCCACTTT
CDR3: CASSPPTDSLHF
D: NA
size: NA
J: TRBJ1-6
V: TRBV18

DNA: TGTGCCAGCAGCCCCAGGGTGGATACGCAGTATTTT
CDR3: CASSPRVDTQYF
D: NA
size: few
J: TRBJ2-3
V: TRBV7-9

DNA: TGTGCCAGCCCCCCCACTAGCGGGTTACAAGAGACCCAGTACTTC
CDR3: CASPPTSGLQETQYF
D: TRBD2
size: NA
J: TRBJ2-5
V: TRBV28

DNA: TGTGCCAGCAGCAAGAGGGAGATCCTACGGAATTTCAATTCACCCCTCCACTTT
CDR3: CASSKREILRNFNSPLHF
D: NA
size: NA
J: TRBJ1-6
V: TRBV21-1

DNA: TGTGCCAGCAGTTTATCGGGCAGGGGGGATCAGCCCCAGCATTTT
CDR3: CASSLSGRGDQPQHF
D: TRBD1
size: NA
J: TRBJ1-5
V: TRBV28

DNA: TGTGCCAGCAACGGAAACTATGGCTACACCTTC
CDR3: CASNGNYGYTF
D: NA
size: few
J: TRBJ1-2
V: TRBV6-8

DNA: TGCAGCGTTGGGGGACAGGGCTGGAAAGAGACCCAGTACTTC
CDR3: CSVGGQGWKETQYF
D: TRBD1
size: NA
J: TRBJ2-5
V: TRBV29-1

DNA: TGTGCCAGCAGCGAACCACCGGGGGCTGGAAACACCATATATTTT
CDR3: CASSEPPGAGNTIYF
D: NA
size: few
J: TRBJ1-3
V: TRBV9

DNA: TGTGCCAGCAGGCCCGAGACAGGCCTAGGGGGCTACACCTTC
CDR3: CASRPETGLGGYTF
D: NA
size: NA
J: TRBJ1-2
V: TRBV6-4

DNA: TGTGCCAGCAGCTTAGCGCAGGGTAGAGTAGCCAAAAACATTCAGTACTTC
CDR3: CASSLAQGRVAKNIQYF
D: NA
size: NA
J: TRBJ2-4
V: TRBV7-9